This T cell receptor beta chain was documented in a study of blood T cell repertoires in COVID-19. Here immunoSEQ multiplex PCR was the method, and the copy in TCRdb shows in-frame clones only, minus some. The table shows about 270,000 clones, with approximately 89% occurring only once. This clone was recorded only once. The V end was cut by 0 bases, the J end by 3 bases, with 12 bases between. The CDR3 sequence is 16 residues long. Germline V lookup: CDR1 LGHNA, CDR2 YSLEER. This TCR came from a man aged 40-49 years who had been exposed to COVID-19. The V and J genes are TRBV4-3 and TRBJ2-1, with a tentative D call TRBD2 (6 bases). Specimen: PBMCs or T cells enriched from blood (not recorded which). The CDR3 protein is CASSQDWTTNYNEQFF. The CDR3 coding sequence is TGCGCCAGCAGCCAAGATTGGACTACTAACTACAATGAGCAGTTCTTC.